Below, one T cell receptor beta chain is given with its context. Its antigen remains unidentified. TCRdb reprocessed the 5' RACE reads with MiXCR, giving one entry per CDR3 protein. The table shows about 210,000 distinct CDR3 sequences, with around 27% occurring only once. The data were obtained in a study of T-cell memory formation after mild COVID-19. Overall study findings and caveats: There were some responding clones in pre-infection memory, which suggested that cross-reactive memory had joined.

V lost 6 bases and J lost 0; bases outside the gene matches: 8. This CDR3 is built from 14 residues. Per the germline V gene, CDR1 is DFQATT and CDR2 is SNEGSKA (reference sequence). This chain links TRBV20-1 with TRBJ2-7; 7 nucleotides line up with TRBD1. Sequencing was carried out using PBMCs or a T cell subset sorted from them (not recorded which). The TCR comes from an adult woman who had mild COVID-19 (a few samples of this study predate the infection). Cell type and time point are not known. The CDR3 loop is CSATDRASSYEQYF. The CDR3 DNA is TGCAGTGCCACAGACAGGGCGAGCTCCTACGAGCAGTACTTC.